The next 6 T cell receptor beta chains were all read from a single sample in a study of cytomegalovirus exposure and HLA in healthy donors. 60 Vbeta and 13 Jbeta primers were used in PCR. The protocol was immunoSEQ multiplex PCR, while the TCRdb copy is restricted to in-frame clones and leaves out a portion. Seen here are around 200,000 clones, approximately 80% observed once, and the top ten hold about 9.4%. The material sequenced was PBMCs. The origin of the receptors is a woman aged 50 to 60 in good health and CMV-seropositive.

V and J are TRBV19 and TRBJ1-1; TRBD1 matches at 7 bases. The trim removed 6 bases at V and 3 bases at J, leaving 13 bases unmatched. This CDR3 comprises 16 residues. In germline, CDR1 is LNHDA, CDR2 SQIVND (reference sequence). The DNA for the CDR3 is TGTGCCAGTAGCGCCGTTTCGCAGGGGGTGGACACTGAAGCTTTCTTT. Residues: CASSAVSQGVDTEAFF. Together with reference TRBV19 and TRBJ1-1, the CDR3 gives the full variable domain: DGGITQSPKYLFRKEGQNVTLSCEQNLNHDAMYWYRQDPGQGLRLIYYSQIVNDFQKGDIAEGYSVSREKKESFPLTVTSAQKNPTAFYLCASSAVSQGVDTEAFFGQGTRLTVV.

The J gene is TRBJ2-2, the V gene TRBV29-1, with 11 bases matching TRBD1. The length of the CDR3 is 15 residues. Looked up from germline, CDR1 is SQVTM and CDR2 is ANQGSEA. V lost 3 bases to trimming and J lost 4 bases; unmatched junction nucleotides: 4. CDR3 DNA: TGCAGCGTTGATCCCGGGACAGGGGGCACCGGGGAGCTGTTTTTT. Translated, it gives CSVDPGTGGTGELFF.

This chain links TRBV27 with TRBJ1-2, with TRBD1 as a possible D gene (6 bases). The CDR3 contains 15 residues. From germline, CDR1 is MNHEY and CDR2 SMNVEV (reference sequence). V shed 0 bases and J shed 7 bases, with 15 bases lying between them. The CDR3 DNA follows: TGTGCCAGCAGTTTATCAGCAGGGTCCAGGGGTGGCTACACCTTC. It specifies CASSLSAGSRGGYTF.

The table lists this clone with a count of one. The chain couples TRBV30 to TRBJ2-1; TRBD1 matches 10 bases. CDR3 length: 13 amino acids. Germline V CDR1 and CDR2: GTSNPN, SVGIG (reference sequence). V shed 3 bases and J 7 bases; nucleotides not matched to a gene: 3. This chain's CDR3 is CAWRRTGGNEQFF. The CDR3 bases are TGTGCCTGGAGAAGGACAGGGGGAAATGAGCAGTTCTTC.

CDR3 nucleotides: TGTGCCAGCAGTGAATACGGGACAGGGGATGGCTACACCTTC. This gives the protein CASSEYGTGDGYTF. The rearrangement links TRBV25-1 to TRBJ1-2; TRBD1 agrees at 10 bases. The CDR3 runs 14 residues. Germline V CDR1 and CDR2: MGHDK, SYGVNS. The junction had 1 base not matched to a gene; V was cut back by 0 bases and J by 6 bases.

This rearrangement joins TRBV6-1 to TRBJ2-7, with TRBD1 as a possible D gene (5 bases). V was trimmed by 11 bases and J by 2 bases, leaving 16 bases between them. The CDR3 is 13 amino acids. Germline-derived CDR1 and CDR2 are MNHNS and SASEGT. The CDR3 protein is CAAWGASTYEQYF. CDR3 nucleotides: TGTGCCGCCTGGGGCGCGAGCACCTACGAGCAGTACTTC.